The 14 T cell receptor beta chains below were found in one sample sequenced in a study of glioma-infiltrating T cells. The iRepertoire nested amplicon-rescue multiplex PCR amplified TCR alpha and beta CDR3s from RNA. TCRdb independently ran MiXCR on the multiplex PCR reads; one entry per CDR3 protein. The repertoire holds more than 95,000 distinct CDR3 sequences, about 30% seen once, with 44% in the top ten. Sequenced input: glioma tissue, nonneoplastic brain tissue, or PBMCs (not recorded which). The receptors derive from a human donor with low-grade glioma or glioblastoma, undergoing nonglioma brain surgery, or in good health (not recorded which).

With respect to this clonotype: A junction end diverges from the germline sequence, so it may reflect a read error. The gene calls are TRBV2 and TRBJ2-3; possibly TRBD1 for D (5 bases). The length of the CDR3 is 13 residues. The V gene's germline CDR1 is SNHLY and CDR2 FYNNEI. CDR3 coding DNA: TGTGCCAGCAGTAGTCAGGGATTGGATACGCGGTATTTT. This sequence encodes CASSSQGLDTRYF.

This clonotype is classed as medium-sized. The V and J genes are TRBV20-1 and TRBJ2-5; 8 bases are a match to TRBD1. Per germline, CDR1 DFQATT and CDR2 SNEGSKA (reference sequence). The CDR3 extends over 17 amino acids. Trimming removed 0 bases from V and 6 bases from J; junction bases left unmatched: 15. CDR3 amino acids: CSARDRKTGEQVKTQYF. CDR3 nucleotides: TGCAGTGCTAGAGACCGGAAGACAGGGGAACAAGTGAAGACCCAGTACTTC.

Points on this clonotype: A much larger clonotype is one base distant, so this may be a read error. This chain joins TRBV6-2 or TRBV6-3 and TRBJ2-1; TRBD2 aligns across 10 bases. Germline loops: CDR1 MNHEY, CDR2 SVGEGT. After removal of 1 base from V and 10 bases from J, the junction contained 13 bases not matched to a gene. The CDR3 is 17 residues long. CDR3 protein: CASSYCLSGGADCEQFF. CDR3 sequence (DNA): TGTGCCAGCAGTTACTGTCTGAGCGGGGGGGCAGATTGCGAGCAGTTCTTC.

This clonotype was seen at least ten times. This chain uses TRBV7-9 with TRBJ2-7, with D unclear. Germline CDR1 SEHNR, CDR2 FQNEAQ (reference sequence). This CDR3 region has 11 residues. V was cut by 5 bases and J by 3 bases, with 5 bases left in between. The DNA for the CDR3 is TGTGCCAGCAGCCTTCTCTACGAGCAGTACTTC. It is translated as CASSLLYEQYF.

This sequence joins TRBV13 and TRBJ1-5, with D uncertain. V lost 3 bases, J lost 7 bases, and 7 bases lay in between. CDR3 length equals 12 residues. The V gene's germline CDR1 is PRHDT and CDR2 FYEKMQ (reference sequence). The CDR3 DNA sequence: TGTGCCAGCAGCTTCGAAGGGCAGCCCCAGCATTTT. It is translated as CASSFEGQPQHF.

The chain has TRBV5-4 and TRBJ2-3, with TRBD2 matching over 7 bases. Germline values: CDR1 SGHNT, CDR2 YYREEE (reference sequence). V dropped 3 bases and J dropped 3; count of bases not matched to a gene: 4. This CDR3 has 14 residues. The CDR3 nucleotides are TGTGCCAGCAGCTCGAGCGGGGAGACAGATACGCAGTATTTT. It translates to CASSSSGETDTQYF.

In this sample, this clonotype turned up many times. This sequence joins TRBV7-2 and TRBJ2-7; D uncertain. Trimming stripped 5 bases from V and 7 bases from J, with 21 bases between. Per germline, CDR1 SGHTA and CDR2 FQGNSA. The CDR3 covers 15 residues. For the CDR3, the DNA is TGTGCCAGCAGCCTCACCGGAGTGGGCCCTAGGGAGCAGTACTTC. Its translation: CASSLTGVGPREQYF.

The table lists this clonotype with a few counts. The chain employs TRBV3-1 and TRBJ1-1; the D is unclear. With 3 bases removed from V and 8 bases from J, the gap between germline ends came to 16 bases. Germline V lookup: CDR1 LGHDT, CDR2 YNNKEL (reference sequence). CDR3 length: 14 residues. CDR3 sequence (DNA): TGTGCCAGCAGCCATCGCCAGAGGGCGGTAGAAGCTTTCTTT. This encodes CASSHRQRAVEAFF.

This clonotype was counted only a few times. The rearrangement joins TRBV10-3 to TRBJ1-1; TRBD1 might be the D (6 bases). The length of the CDR3 is 18 residues. The V gene's germline CDR1 is ENHRY and CDR2 SYGVKD. Trimming pared 0 bases from V and 5 bases from J, leaving 22 bases between. CDR3 loop: CAISESNRGGSGRTEAFF. In DNA form, the CDR3 reads TGTGCCATCAGTGAGTCGAATAGGGGGGGATCAGGAAGGACTGAAGCTTTCTTT.

In its sample, this clonotype was seen a few times. The genes are TRBV7-2 and TRBJ2-5; 12 nucleotides match TRBD2. The CDR3 has 16 amino acids. Germline-derived CDR1 and CDR2 are SGHTA and FQGNSA. After removal of 0 bases from V and 1 base from J, the junction contained 0 bases not matched to a gene. The CDR3 nucleotides read TGTGCCAGCAGCTTAGCGACTAGCGGGGGCCAAGAGACCCAGTACTTC. This gives the protein CASSLATSGGQETQYF.

This clonotype appeared a single time. A clone one base away is much larger, so this may be a read error. The V and J genes are TRBV6-6 and TRBJ2-7; no reliable D call. This CDR3 spans 13 amino acids. Germline V gives CDR1 MNHNY, CDR2 SVGAGI (reference sequence). CDR3 region: CASNYRIGVEQYF. The CDR3 nucleotides read TGTGCCAGCAATTACCGAATTGGGGTCGAGCAGTACTTC.

Concerning this clonotype: It may be a read error: a sequence one base away is much more abundant. This CDR3 fails to terminate in the conserved phenylalanine or tryptophan, so it likely reflects a read error. The chain joins TRBV25-1 to TRBJ1-4; weak D call: TRBD1 (5 bases). The V end lost 3 bases, the J end lost 6 bases, and 17 bases lay between the germline ends. Germline V CDR1 and CDR2: MGHDK, SYGVNS. The CDR3 length is 16 residues. The CDR3 sequence: CASSELSGRRDEKLFL. The CDR3, as DNA: TGTGCCAGCAGTGAGCTTTCAGGGCGGCGCGATGAAAAACTGTTTCTT.

This clonotype was observed at least ten times. In nucleotides, the CDR3 is TGTGCCACCAGCAGAGATAGGGGCACTGGAAACACCATATATTTT. It codes for CATSRDRGTGNTIYF. The genes are TRBV15 and TRBJ1-3, with D possibly matching TRBD1 (5 bases). Trimming pared 0 bases from V and 2 bases from J, leaving 8 bases between. The CDR3 has 15 amino acids. CDR1 and CDR2 from the germline V gene are LNHNV and YYDKDF (reference sequence).

This clonotype was recorded many times. The CDR3 loop is CASSYAGNTIYF. The CDR3 DNA reads TGTGCCAGCAGTTACGCCGGAAACACCATATATTTT. The chain couples TRBV6-2 or TRBV6-3 to TRBJ1-3; D is unresolved. The V gene lost 2 bases and the J gene lost 4 bases, with 3 bases spanning the gap. CDR3 length: 12 residues. Germline CDR1 MNHEY, CDR2 SVGEGT.